This T cell receptor (beta chain) emerged from a study of T cells in Graves' hyperthyroidism and ophthalmopathy. There were TCR beta CDR3 regions amplified from RNA transcripts. HTBI primers were used for first-round RT-PCR of the TCR CDR3. TCRdb processed the multiplex PCR reads anew with MiXCR; each CDR3 protein has one entry. The sample has around 520,000 distinct CDR3 sequences, around 14% seen once. This CDR3 has 15 amino acids. After removal of 4 bases from V and 4 bases from J, the junction contained 5 bases not matched to a gene. The germline CDR1 and CDR2 sequences are SGDLS and YYNGEE. This sample holds PBMCs from roughly 10 ml fresh peripheral blood.

Sequenced sample: blood. The TCR originated in a woman aged 18-30 years with Graves' hyperthyroidism. The rearrangement joins TRBV9 to TRBJ2-2, with 9 bases identical to TRBD1. DNA for the CDR3: TGTGCCAGCAGCCCGGAGACAGGGGGCACCGGGGAGCTGTTTTTT. It translates to CASSPETGGTGELFF.